The rows below give T cell receptor beta chains drawn from one sample of a study of T cell responses to AZD1222 COVID-19 vaccine. The protocol was immunoSEQ multiplex PCR, while the TCRdb copy is restricted to in-frame clones and leaves out a portion. The sample includes 130,000 to 150,000 clones, more than 70% of them seen just once. Sample: peripheral blood, taken on day 0 of MenACWY control vaccination. Receptor source: an adult in good health. CDR3s include the opening cysteine and the closing phenylalanine or tryptophan. Fields, in order: clone size, J gene, D gene, V gene, CDR3 protein, CDR3 DNA. A D gene is named only where the DNA matches it firmly. Expanded clones get a size class; other rows say once, few or many, or leave the size out.

clone size: once
J gene: TRBJ1-1
D gene: TRBD1
V gene: TRBV28
CDR3 protein: CASRTGTGNTEAFF
CDR3 DNA: TGTGCCAGCAGAACCGGGACAGGGAACACTGAAGCTTTCTTT

clone size: .
J gene: TRBJ1-4
D gene: .
V gene: TRBV5-4
CDR3 protein: CASSLPNPSRNEKLFF
CDR3 DNA: TGTGCCAGCAGCTTGCCTAATCCTTCGAGGAATGAAAAACTGTTTTTT

clone size: .
J gene: TRBJ1-2
D gene: TRBD1
V gene: TRBV4-1
CDR3 protein: CASSQDTGVVNYGYTF
CDR3 DNA: TGCGCCAGCAGCCAAGATACAGGGGTGGTTAACTATGGCTACACCTTC

clone size: .
J gene: TRBJ1-2
D gene: .
V gene: TRBV30
CDR3 protein: CAWSVEPLTSYGYTF
CDR3 DNA: TGTGCCTGGAGTGTAGAACCCCTAACCAGCTATGGCTACACCTTC

clone size: .
J gene: TRBJ1-6
D gene: .
V gene: TRBV2
CDR3 protein: CASRPRRGDSPLHF
CDR3 DNA: TGTGCCAGCAGGCCAAGGAGGGGGGATTCACCCCTCCACTTT

clone size: .
J gene: TRBJ2-7
D gene: .
V gene: TRBV5-1
CDR3 protein: CASTYSLGYEQYF
CDR3 DNA: TGCGCCAGCACCTATAGCTTAGGGTACGAGCAGTACTTC

clone size: .
J gene: TRBJ1-1
D gene: .
V gene: TRBV7-9
CDR3 protein: CASSLETNTEAFF
CDR3 DNA: TGTGCCAGCAGCTTAGAAACGAACACTGAAGCTTTCTTT

clone size: .
J gene: TRBJ2-1
D gene: .
V gene: TRBV5-6
CDR3 protein: CASSPQGSLSYNEQFF
CDR3 DNA: TGTGCCAGCAGCCCACAAGGGTCACTCTCCTACAATGAGCAGTTCTTC

clone size: .
J gene: TRBJ2-1
D gene: TRBD2
V gene: TRBV29-1
CDR3 protein: CSVEHSGLATYREQFF
CDR3 DNA: TGCAGCGTTGAACACTCGGGACTAGCGACCTACCGGGAGCAGTTCTTC

clone size: .
J gene: TRBJ1-3
D gene: .
V gene: TRBV7-6
CDR3 protein: CASSRPSGSGNTIYF
CDR3 DNA: TGTGCCAGCAGCCGTCCGTCGGGGTCTGGAAACACCATATATTTT

clone size: .
J gene: TRBJ2-7
D gene: TRBD1
V gene: TRBV7-7
CDR3 protein: CASSLGQGANYEQYF
CDR3 DNA: TGTGCTAGCAGCTTAGGTCAGGGGGCGAATTACGAGCAGTACTTC